This T cell receptor (beta chain) originates from a study of shared clonotypes between healthy human individuals (dated by TCRdb to between 2020 and 2021). About the full investigation: The cohort comprised a couple of women and a few men aged 18 to 49 years. For each donor, three plates each were used for CD4 naive and CD4 memory, two plates were used for CD8 naive, and one plate was used for CD8 memory. To estimate repertoire size and how much clonotypes are shared between individuals, the study performed deep sequencing of blood TCR repertoires from five healthy adults. To increase sequencing depth and limit assay-specific biases, TCR repertoire library preparation and sequencing were carried out by different laboratories using diverse techniques. Between about 0.94 and 8.9 billion PBMCs per donor were obtained by leukapheresis.

According to the germline V gene, CDR1 reads SGDLS and CDR2 reads YYNGEE. Its CDR3 holds 17 amino acids, cysteine through phenylalanine. Just CDR3 DNA is preserved here, 51 bases in frame from base 1. Germline trimming: 2 bases from V, 1 base from J; junction bases outside gene matches: 3. About this clone: Its antigen specificity is not known. The record has no base qualities; no much larger clone is one base away.

Here is what the overall study found, with its caveats: Because the study included only a small number of donors, the genetic and exposure-history diversity represented was limited. Clonotypes shared by all four sorted-subset donors showed higher generation probabilities than non-shared clonotypes. Sampling was limited to blood, and TCR repertoires in tissue likely differ from TCR repertoires in blood. Rarefaction of sorted-subset datasets indicated incomplete sequencing despite the large sequencing depth. Approximately 5% of naive CD4, around 3.6% of naive CD8, 2.3% of memory CD4, and about 0.4% of memory CD8 clonotypes were shared across four donors. Naive subsets generally had larger estimated clonotype richness than memory subsets did. Pairwise subsampling led to the expectation that sequencing depth would affect the degree of clonotype sharing among donors.

Using the deep immunoSEQ assay, TCR CDR3 regions were amplified from genomic DNA by multiplex PCR. Genomic DNA extracted from each cell subset was distributed evenly over all wells of several immunoSEQ 96-well plates, and each plate served as one replicate. Each replicate PCR for sorted subsets received roughly 200 ng genomic DNA, equal to 28,000 or so T cell genomes. Purified libraries were measured with a Qubit 3.0 fluorometer, size-checked on a Bioanalyzer 2100, and measured again with the KAPA Library Quantification kit. Every immunoSEQ 96-well plate was sequenced on a separate single-read 150-cycle Illumina NextSeq 550 flow cell. From the authors' description of their analysis: Because the immunoSEQ output included only junctional sequences and no quality scores, the filtering could not be the same as the filtering used for full-length reads. To assign V/J genes and CDR3, sequences were annotated using PyIR, a Python wrapper for IgBLAST v1.9, with IMGT germline references. Reads were removed for weak V/J assignments (E-value above 1e-6), missing CDR3, stop codons, out-of-frame junctions, or ambiguous translated residues. V3J clonotypes were defined as sequences sharing the same inferred V gene, J gene, and CDR3 amino acid sequence. The percentage overlap between two repertoires was calculated by dividing the number of shared unique clonotypes by the size of the smaller repertoire. RTK rarefaction, the Chao1 estimator, and Recon v2.1 estimates of unobserved clonotypes were used to assess repertoire richness. For all TCRbeta clonotypes obtained by the gDNA method from a few donors, generation probabilities were computed with OLGA. TCRdb retrieved this table from immuneACCESS and kept in-frame rearrangements only. Not all clones are present; in checked studies, unresolved V genes account for under half, and no reason is known for the remainder. The V and J calls and clone size come from that table; D and trimming were worked out from the DNA. This sample holds a few million clones; 90% to 95% were observed only once. Of the sample, about 0.13% is held by the ten largest clones.

Donors were healthy HIV-negative adults with no recently reported acute infections or vaccinations. Only Caucasian adults living in Nashville, Tennessee, USA were represented among the donors. CD4+ T cells were enriched by magnetic negative selection, after which naive cells were positively selected on CD45RA and the negative fraction was taken as the memory subset. After blood collection by leukapheresis, PBMCs were isolated using Ficoll-Histopaque density gradient centrifugation and then cryopreserved in the vapor phase of liquid nitrogen. Analytical flow cytometry was used to check the purity and quantity of every magnetically sorted T cell population. Genomic DNA was isolated from every sorted fraction and measured by UV absorbance on a Nanodrop 2000c.

Material: naive CD4+ T cells sorted from blood. In the paper's terms, the cell subset or site label means: CD45RA+ positively selected. This chain joins TRBV9 to TRBJ2-7; TRBD2 fits 16 bases in the junction. This receptor was identified in a man aged 18 to 30 in good health. The CDR3 loop reads CASSVGTSGRESYEQYF. The sequenced DNA: TGTGCCAGCAGCGTCGGGACTAGCGGGAGGGAGTCCTACGAGCAGTACTTC.